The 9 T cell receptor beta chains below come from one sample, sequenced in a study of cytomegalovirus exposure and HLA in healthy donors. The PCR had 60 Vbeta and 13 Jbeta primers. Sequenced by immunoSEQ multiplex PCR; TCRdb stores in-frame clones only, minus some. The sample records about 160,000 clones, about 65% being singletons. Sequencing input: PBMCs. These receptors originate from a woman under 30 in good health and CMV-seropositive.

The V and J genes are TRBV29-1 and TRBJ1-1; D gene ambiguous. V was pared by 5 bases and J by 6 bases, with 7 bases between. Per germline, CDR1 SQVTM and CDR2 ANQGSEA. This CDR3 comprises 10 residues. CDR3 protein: CSVREAEAFF. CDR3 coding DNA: TGCAGCGTTCGGGAGGCTGAAGCTTTCTTT.

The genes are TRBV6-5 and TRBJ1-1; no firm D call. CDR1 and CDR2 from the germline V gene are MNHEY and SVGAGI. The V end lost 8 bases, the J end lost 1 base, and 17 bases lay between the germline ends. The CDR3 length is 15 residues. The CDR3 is CASSWAGPPNTEAFF. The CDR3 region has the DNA TGTGCCAGCTCTTGGGCGGGCCCCCCGAACACTGAAGCTTTCTTT.

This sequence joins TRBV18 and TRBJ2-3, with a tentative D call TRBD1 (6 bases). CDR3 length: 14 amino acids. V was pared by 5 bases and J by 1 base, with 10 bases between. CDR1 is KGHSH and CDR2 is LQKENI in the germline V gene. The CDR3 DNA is TGTGCCAGCTCAGACCGACAGGGCACAGATACGCAGTATTTT. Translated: CASSDRQGTDTQYF.

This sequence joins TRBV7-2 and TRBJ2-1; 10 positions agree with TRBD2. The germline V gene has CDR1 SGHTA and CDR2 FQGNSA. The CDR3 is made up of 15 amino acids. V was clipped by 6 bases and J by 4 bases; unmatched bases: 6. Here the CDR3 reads CASRQLAGQYNEQFF. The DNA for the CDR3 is TGTGCCAGCAGGCAACTAGCGGGGCAATACAATGAGCAGTTCTTC. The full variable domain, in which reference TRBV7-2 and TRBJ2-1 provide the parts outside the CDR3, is GAGVSQSPSNKVTEKGKDVELRCDPISGHTALYWYRQSLGQGLEFLIYFQGNSAPDKSGLPSDRFSAERTGGSVSTLTIQRTQQEDSAVYLCASRQLAGQYNEQFFGPGTRLTVL.

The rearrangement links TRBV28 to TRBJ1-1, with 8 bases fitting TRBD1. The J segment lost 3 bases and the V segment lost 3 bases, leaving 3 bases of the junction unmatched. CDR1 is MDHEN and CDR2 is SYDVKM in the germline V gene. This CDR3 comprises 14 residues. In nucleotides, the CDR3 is TGTGCCAGCAGTTTCAGGGGGCGATACACTGAAGCTTTCTTT. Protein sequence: CASSFRGRYTEAFF.

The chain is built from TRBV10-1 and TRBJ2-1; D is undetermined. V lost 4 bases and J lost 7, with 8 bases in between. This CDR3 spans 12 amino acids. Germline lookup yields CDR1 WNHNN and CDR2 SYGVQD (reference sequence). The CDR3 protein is CASSGVGNEQFF. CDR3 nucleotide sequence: TGCGCCAGCAGTGGGGTCGGGAATGAGCAGTTCTTC.

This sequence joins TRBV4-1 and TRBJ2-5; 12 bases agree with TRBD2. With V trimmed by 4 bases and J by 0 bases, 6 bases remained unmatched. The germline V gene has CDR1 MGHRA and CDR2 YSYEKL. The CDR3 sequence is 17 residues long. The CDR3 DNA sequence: TGCGCCAGCAGCCCCACTAGCGGGGGGTCCTACCAAGAGACCCAGTACTTC. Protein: CASSPTSGGSYQETQYF.

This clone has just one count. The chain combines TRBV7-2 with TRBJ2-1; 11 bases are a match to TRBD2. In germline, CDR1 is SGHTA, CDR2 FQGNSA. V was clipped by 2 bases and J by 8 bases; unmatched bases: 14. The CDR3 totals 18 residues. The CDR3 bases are TGTGCCAGCAGCTTATTCATCACAATAGCGGGAGGGTTCCATGAGCAGTTCTTC. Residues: CASSLFITIAGGFHEQFF.

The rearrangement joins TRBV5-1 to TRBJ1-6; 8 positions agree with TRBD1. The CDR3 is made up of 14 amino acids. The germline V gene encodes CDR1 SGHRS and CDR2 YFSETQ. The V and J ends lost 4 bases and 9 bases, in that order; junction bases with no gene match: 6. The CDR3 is CASSPNRGASPLHF. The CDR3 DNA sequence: TGCGCCAGCAGCCCAAACAGGGGGGCTTCACCCCTCCACTTT.